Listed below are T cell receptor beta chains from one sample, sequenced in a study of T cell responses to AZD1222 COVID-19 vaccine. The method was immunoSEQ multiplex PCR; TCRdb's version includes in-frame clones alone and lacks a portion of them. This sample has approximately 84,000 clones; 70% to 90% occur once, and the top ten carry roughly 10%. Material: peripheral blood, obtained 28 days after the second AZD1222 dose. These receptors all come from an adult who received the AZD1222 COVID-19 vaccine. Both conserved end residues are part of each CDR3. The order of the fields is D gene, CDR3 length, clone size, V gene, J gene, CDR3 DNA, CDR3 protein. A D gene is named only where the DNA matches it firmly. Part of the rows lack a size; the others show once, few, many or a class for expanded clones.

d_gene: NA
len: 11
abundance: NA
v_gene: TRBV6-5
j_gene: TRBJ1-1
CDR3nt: TGTGCCAGCAGTCGGACAGTTGAAGCTTTCTTT
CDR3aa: CASSRTVEAFF

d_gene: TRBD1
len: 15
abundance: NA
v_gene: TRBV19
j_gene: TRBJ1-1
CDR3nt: TGTGCCAGCATAAGAGCCGGGACAGGGAACACTGAAGCTTTCTTT
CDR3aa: CASIRAGTGNTEAFF

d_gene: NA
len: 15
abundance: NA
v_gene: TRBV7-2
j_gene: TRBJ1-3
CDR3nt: TGTGCCAGCAGCTACGCCGACTACTCTGGAAACACCATATATTTT
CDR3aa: CASSYADYSGNTIYF

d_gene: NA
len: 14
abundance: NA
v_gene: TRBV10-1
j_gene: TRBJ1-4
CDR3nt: TGCGCCAGCAGTGAGGGCGGCCGGAATGAAAAACTGTTTTTT
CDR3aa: CASSEGGRNEKLFF

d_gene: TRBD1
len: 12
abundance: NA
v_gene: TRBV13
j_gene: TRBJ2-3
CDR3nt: TGTGCCAGCAGCAGACAGGGAGATACGCAGTATTTT
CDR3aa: CASSRQGDTQYF

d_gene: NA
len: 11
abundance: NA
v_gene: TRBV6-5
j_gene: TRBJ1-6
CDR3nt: TGTGCCAGCAGTTTGGGGCCACCCCTCCACTTT
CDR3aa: CASSLGPPLHF

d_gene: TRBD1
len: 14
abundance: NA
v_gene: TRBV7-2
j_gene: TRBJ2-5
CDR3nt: TGTGCCAGCAGCTTCGGGACAGAAGAAGAGACCCAGTACTTC
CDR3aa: CASSFGTEEETQYF

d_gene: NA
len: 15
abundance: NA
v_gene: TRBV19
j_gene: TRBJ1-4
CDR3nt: TGTGCCAGTAGTACCCCCGGGACAACTAATGAAAAACTGTTTTTT
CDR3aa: CASSTPGTTNEKLFF

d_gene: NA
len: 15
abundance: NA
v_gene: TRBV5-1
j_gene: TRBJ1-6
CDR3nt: TGCGCCAGCAGCTTGGAGACAGGCTATAATTCACCCCTCCACTTT
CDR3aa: CASSLETGYNSPLHF

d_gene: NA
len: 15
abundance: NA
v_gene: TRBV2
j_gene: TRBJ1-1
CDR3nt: TGTGCCAGCAGTGAAGGTCGGACATCCCGAGGGGAAGCTTTCTTT
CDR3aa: CASSEGRTSRGEAFF

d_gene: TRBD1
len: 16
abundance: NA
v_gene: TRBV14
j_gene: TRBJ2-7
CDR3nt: TGTGCCAGCAGCCAGGAACCGGGACAGCTTTTCTACGAGCAGTACTTC
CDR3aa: CASSQEPGQLFYEQYF

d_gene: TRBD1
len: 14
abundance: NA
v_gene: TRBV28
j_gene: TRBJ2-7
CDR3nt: TGTGCCAGCAGCCACAGGACAGGATCCTACGAGCAGTACTTC
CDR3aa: CASSHRTGSYEQYF

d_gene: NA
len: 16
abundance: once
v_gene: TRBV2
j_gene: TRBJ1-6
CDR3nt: TGTGCCAGCAGTCCCAGATCGAGCTCCTATAATTCACCCCTCCACTTT
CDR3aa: CASSPRSSSYNSPLHF

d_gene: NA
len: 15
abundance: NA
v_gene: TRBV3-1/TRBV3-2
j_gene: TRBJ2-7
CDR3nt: TGTGCCAGCAGCCAGGGGCTCGGCGATCCATACGAGCAGTACTTC
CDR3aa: CASSQGLGDPYEQYF

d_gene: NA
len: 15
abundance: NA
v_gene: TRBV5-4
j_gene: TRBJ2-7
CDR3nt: TGTGCCAGCAGCTTGGGGGGGCTCGGCTCCTACGAGCAGTACTTC
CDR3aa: CASSLGGLGSYEQYF

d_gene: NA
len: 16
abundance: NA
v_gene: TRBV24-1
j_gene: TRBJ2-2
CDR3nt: TGTCCCACCCGGCCCCCCGGCACCGGGACGACCGGGGAGCTGTTTTTT
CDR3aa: CPTRPPGTGTTGELFF

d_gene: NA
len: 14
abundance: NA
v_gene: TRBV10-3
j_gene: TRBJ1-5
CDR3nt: TGTGCCATCAGTGAGGACAGCTTTGTCCAGCCCCAGCATTTT
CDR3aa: CAISEDSFVQPQHF

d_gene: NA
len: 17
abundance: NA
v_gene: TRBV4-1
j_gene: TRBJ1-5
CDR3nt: TGCGCCAGCGCCCATTTGGGGGGGGGAATTAGCAATCAGCCCCAGCATTTT
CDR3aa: CASAHLGGGISNQPQHF

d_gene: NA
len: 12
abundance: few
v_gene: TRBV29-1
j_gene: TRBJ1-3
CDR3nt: TGCAGCGTTCTCCAGGGGGGAAACACCATATATTTT
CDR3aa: CSVLQGGNTIYF

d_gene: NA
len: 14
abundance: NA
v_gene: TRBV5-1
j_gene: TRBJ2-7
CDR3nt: TGCGCCAGCAGCAGAACAGGATCCTCCTACGAGCAGTACTTC
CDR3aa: CASSRTGSSYEQYF

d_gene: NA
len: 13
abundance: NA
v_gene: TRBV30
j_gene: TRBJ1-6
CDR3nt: TGTGCCTGGAGTGTCGTCTCGGATTCACCCCTCCACTTT
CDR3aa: CAWSVVSDSPLHF

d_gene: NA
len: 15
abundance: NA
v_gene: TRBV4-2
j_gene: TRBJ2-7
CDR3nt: TGTGCCAGCAGGAGGGATTCGACAGCCCCCTACGAGCAGTACTTC
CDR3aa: CASRRDSTAPYEQYF

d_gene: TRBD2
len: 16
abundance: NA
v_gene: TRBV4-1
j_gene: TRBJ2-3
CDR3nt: TGCGCCAGCAGCTCGGGGACTAGCGGGGTAGGAGATACGCAGTATTTT
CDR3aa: CASSSGTSGVGDTQYF

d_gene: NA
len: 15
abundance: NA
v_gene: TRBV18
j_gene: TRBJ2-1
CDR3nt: TGTGCCAGCTCACCACAGAGTCCCACGGGGGATGAGCAGTTCTTC
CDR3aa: CASSPQSPTGDEQFF

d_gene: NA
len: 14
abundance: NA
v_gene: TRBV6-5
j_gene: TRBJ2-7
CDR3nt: TGTGCCAGCAGTTACACTACCGAGCAGAGGGAGCAGTACTTC
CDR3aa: CASSYTTEQREQYF

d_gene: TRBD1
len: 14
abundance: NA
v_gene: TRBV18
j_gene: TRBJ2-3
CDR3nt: TGTGCCAGCTCCCCGGAGACAGGGGTAGATACGCAGTATTTT
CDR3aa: CASSPETGVDTQYF

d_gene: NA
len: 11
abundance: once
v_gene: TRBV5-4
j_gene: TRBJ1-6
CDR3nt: TGTGCCAGCAGCTCCAGCGGTCCCCTCCACTTT
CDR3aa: CASSSSGPLHF

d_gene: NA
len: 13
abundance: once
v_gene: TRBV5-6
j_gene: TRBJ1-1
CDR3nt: TGTGCCAGCAGCCACAAAGGGATAAGGAAAGCTTTCTTT
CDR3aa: CASSHKGIRKAFF

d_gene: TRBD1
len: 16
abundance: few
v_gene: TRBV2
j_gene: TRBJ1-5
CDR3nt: TGTGCCAGCAGTGAATTGGTGGGACAGGGGAATCAGCCCCAGCATTTT
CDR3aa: CASSELVGQGNQPQHF

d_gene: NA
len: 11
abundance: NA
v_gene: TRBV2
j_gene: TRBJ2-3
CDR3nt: TGTGCCAGCAGTGCGGGATCTACGCAGTATTTT
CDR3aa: CASSAGSTQYF

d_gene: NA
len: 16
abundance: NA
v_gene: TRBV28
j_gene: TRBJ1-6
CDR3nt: TGTGCCAGCATCAGGACTAAGAGGGGTAATAATTCACCCCTCCACTTT
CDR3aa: CASIRTKRGNNSPLHF

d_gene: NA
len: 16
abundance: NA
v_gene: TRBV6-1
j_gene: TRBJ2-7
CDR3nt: TGTGCCAGCAGTGAAGCCGCCACCTCCGCGGGTTACGAGCAGTACTTC
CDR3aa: CASSEAATSAGYEQYF

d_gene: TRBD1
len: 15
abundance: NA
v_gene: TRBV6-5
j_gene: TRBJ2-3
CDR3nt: TGTGCCAGGGGACAGGGAACCATTAGCACAGATACGCAGTATTTT
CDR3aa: CARGQGTISTDTQYF

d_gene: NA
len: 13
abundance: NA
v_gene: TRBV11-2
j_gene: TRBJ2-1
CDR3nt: TGTGCCAGCAGCTTAGATAGTAGGGGCCATCAGTTCTTC
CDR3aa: CASSLDSRGHQFF

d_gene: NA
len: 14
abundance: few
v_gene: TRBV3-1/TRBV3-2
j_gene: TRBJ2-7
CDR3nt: TGTGCCAGCAGCGCTCCGGGACCCCCCTACGAGCAGTACTTC
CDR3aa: CASSAPGPPYEQYF

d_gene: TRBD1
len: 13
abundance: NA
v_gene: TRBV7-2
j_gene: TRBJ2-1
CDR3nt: TGTGCCAGCAGCTTAGTACAGGGGGGTGAGCAGTTCTTC
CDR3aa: CASSLVQGGEQFF

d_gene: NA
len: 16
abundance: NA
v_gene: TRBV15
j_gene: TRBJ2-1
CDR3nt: TGTGCCACCAGCAGAGATGCGGGCGGAACCTACAATGAGCAGTTCTTC
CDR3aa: CATSRDAGGTYNEQFF

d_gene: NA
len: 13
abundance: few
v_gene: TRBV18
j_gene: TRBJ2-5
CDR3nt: TGTGCCAGCTCACCACGGGACGGGGAGACCCAGTACTTC
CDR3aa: CASSPRDGETQYF

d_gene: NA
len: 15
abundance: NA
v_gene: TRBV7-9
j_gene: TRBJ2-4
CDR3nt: TGTGCCAGCAGTTATGACGGGGAAGCCAAAAACATTCAGTACTTC
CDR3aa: CASSYDGEAKNIQYF

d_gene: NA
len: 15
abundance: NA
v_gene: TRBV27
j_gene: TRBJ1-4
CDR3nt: TGTGCCAGCAGTACCTACTCGGGCCAAAATGAAAAACTGTTTTTT
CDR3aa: CASSTYSGQNEKLFF

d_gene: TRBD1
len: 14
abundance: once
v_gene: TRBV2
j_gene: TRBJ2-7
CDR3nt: TGTGCCAGCACCAGGAGGACAGGGGCCTACGAGCAGTACTTC
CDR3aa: CASTRRTGAYEQYF

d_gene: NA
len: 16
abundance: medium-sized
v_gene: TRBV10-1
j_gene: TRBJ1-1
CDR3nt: TGCGCCAGCAGTGAGTGCAGGGGAGATGGGAACACTGAAGCTTTCTTT
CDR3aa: CASSECRGDGNTEAFF

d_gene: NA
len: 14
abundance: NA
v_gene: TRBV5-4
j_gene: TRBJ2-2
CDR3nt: TGTGCCAGCAGCGCGGGACTCAACACCGGGGAGCTGTTTTTT
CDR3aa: CASSAGLNTGELFF

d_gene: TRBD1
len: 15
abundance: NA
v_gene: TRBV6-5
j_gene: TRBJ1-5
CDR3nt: TGTGCCAGCAGTTGGACAGGGGGCGCCAATCAGCCCCAGCATTTT
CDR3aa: CASSWTGGANQPQHF

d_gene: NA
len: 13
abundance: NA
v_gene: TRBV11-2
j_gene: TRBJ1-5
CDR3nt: TGTGCCAGCAGCTTAGGTGGGGGCCAGCCCCAGCATTTT
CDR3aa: CASSLGGGQPQHF

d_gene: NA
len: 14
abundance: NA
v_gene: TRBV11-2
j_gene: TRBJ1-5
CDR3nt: TGTGCCAGCAGCTTTGACAGGAACAATCAGCCCCAGCATTTT
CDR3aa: CASSFDRNNQPQHF

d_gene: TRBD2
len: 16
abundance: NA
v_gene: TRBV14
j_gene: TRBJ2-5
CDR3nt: TGTGCCAGCAGCCCCGGGGGGACCCTCTCGGGAAGGACCCAGTACTTC
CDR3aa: CASSPGGTLSGRTQYF

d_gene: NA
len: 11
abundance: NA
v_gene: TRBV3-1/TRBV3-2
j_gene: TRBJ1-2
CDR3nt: TGTGCCAGCAGCCAAGTGAATGGCTACACCTTC
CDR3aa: CASSQVNGYTF

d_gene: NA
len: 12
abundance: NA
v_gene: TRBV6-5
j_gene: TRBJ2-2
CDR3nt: TGTGCCAGCGGATTTGCGGGAGGGGAGCTGTTTTTT
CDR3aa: CASGFAGGELFF

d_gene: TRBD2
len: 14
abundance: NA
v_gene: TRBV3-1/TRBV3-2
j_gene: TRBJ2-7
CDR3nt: TGTGCCAGCAGCCCGGGGGGGATCTCCTACGAGCAGTACTTC
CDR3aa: CASSPGGISYEQYF

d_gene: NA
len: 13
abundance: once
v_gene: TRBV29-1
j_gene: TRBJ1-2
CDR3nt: TGCAGCGTTGAGGGGGGAGAGAGCTATGGCTACACCTTC
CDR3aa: CSVEGGESYGYTF